The subject of this entry is one TCR beta chain. In the original analysis: Reference gene primers were amplified, and this amplification served to estimate nucleated cell counts. The repertoire was sequenced with immunoSEQ multiplex PCR; TCRdb's copy has only in-frame clones and lacks some. D and trimming come from the DNA, and the V and J calls and clone size come from that table. The sample shows nearly 350,000 clones, almost 90% of them seen only once. The data stem from a study of blood T cell repertoires in COVID-19. Across the study: In each case, the material was cDNA or gDNA derived from T cells, B-cell-depleted T cells, or PBMCs.

The V and J ends lost 5 bases and 1 base, in that order; junction bases with no gene match: 13. This CDR3 has 19 residues. Germline loops: CDR1 MDHEN, CDR2 SYDVKM. V is TRBV28 and J is TRBJ1-4, with 10 bases lining up with TRBD1. This clonotype originated in a woman in her 70s with COVID-19, enrolled during active disease. The sequenced material came from peripheral blood. CDR3 region: CASSASPGQGTRTNEKLFF. The CDR3 DNA is TGTGCCAGCAGTGCGAGCCCGGGACAGGGGACAAGAACTAATGAAAAACTGTTTTTT.